The 20 T cell receptor beta chains listed next were all sequenced from one sample in a study of response to subunit inactivated influenza vaccine. TCRdb ran MiXCR on the RT-PCR reads and lists one entry per CDR3 protein. The sample consists of approximately 490,000 distinct CDR3 sequences, more than 7% of them appearing once. The sample consisted of PBMCs from blood, taken around 25 months after vaccination. The receptor set was obtained from a man aged 50 to 75 who received an inactivated influenza vaccine.

This clonotype was detected many times. The rearrangement uses TRBV20-1 and TRBJ2-5, with a weak D call TRBD2 (6 bases). From germline, CDR1 is DFQATT and CDR2 SNEGSKA (reference sequence). The V and J ends lost 6 bases and 0 bases respectively, with 20 bases between them. This CDR3 contains 16 residues. The CDR3 nucleotides are TGCAGTGCCGAGGGCGCGGGACTGTTTGACCAAGAGACCCAGTACTTC. Translating it yields CSAEGAGLFDQETQYF.

This clonotype showed up many times. The chain has TRBV4-3 and TRBJ2-1; 11 bases fit TRBD2. J gave up 6 bases and V 4 bases, and 5 bases lay outside the gene matches. The length of the CDR3 is 15 residues. Germline values: CDR1 LGHNA, CDR2 YSLEER. CDR3 residues: CASSRGTSGANEQFF. The DNA of the CDR3 is TGCGCCAGCAGCCGGGGGACTAGCGGAGCCAATGAGCAGTTCTTC.

This clonotype came up many times. J is TRBJ2-2 and V is TRBV14, with D tentatively TRBD2 (6 bases). V was pared by 2 bases and J by 1 base, with 8 bases between. Germline assignment: CDR1 SGHDN and CDR2 FVKESK. This CDR3 contains 15 residues. The CDR3 region is CASSQLGGNTGELFF. CDR3 DNA sequence: TGTGCCAGCAGCCAATTGGGGGGGAACACCGGGGAGCTGTTTTTT.

This clonotype was counted between two and nine times. This chain links TRBV28 with TRBJ1-5, with D maybe TRBD1 (6 bases). Germline CDR1 reads MDHEN; CDR2 reads SYDVKM. The CDR3 is 14 amino acids. Trimming cost V 2 bases and J 6 bases, with 11 bases left between them. CDR3 amino acids: CASSLERGFQPQHF. The CDR3 DNA is TGTGCCAGCAGTTTAGAAAGGGGGTTTCAGCCCCAGCATTTT.

The chain uses TRBV27 and TRBJ2-7, with 7 bases fitting TRBD1. Losses at the gene ends were 8 bases for V and 0 bases for J; bases not matched to a gene: 1. Germline V CDR1 and CDR2: MNHEY, SMNVEV (reference sequence). This CDR3 contains 12 residues. CDR3 nucleotide sequence: TGTGCCAGCGGACAGGACTCCTACGAGCAGTACTTC. Residues: CASGQDSYEQYF.

This chain joins TRBV5-6 and TRBJ2-1, with TRBD1 identical over 8 bases. After removal of 4 bases from V and 0 bases from J, the junction contained 6 bases not matched to a gene. The germline V gene encodes CDR1 SGHDT and CDR2 YYEEEE. The CDR3 sequence is 16 residues long. The CDR3 DNA reads TGTGCCAGCAGCATACCCGGGACAGGCTCCTACAATGAGCAGTTCTTC. Translation gives CASSIPGTGSYNEQFF.

V is TRBV27 and J is TRBJ2-3; the match to TRBD1 covers 9 bases. The CDR3 length is 16 residues. Germline trimming cut 6 bases from V and 6 bases from J; bases unmatched to any gene: 13. The germline gives CDR1 MNHEY, CDR2 SMNVEV (reference sequence). CDR3 in amino acids: CASRPTGGLSTDTQYF. CDR3 nucleotide sequence: TGTGCCAGCAGACCTACAGGGGGCCTATCTACGGATACGCAGTATTTT.

In its sample, this clonotype was seen a few times. The CDR3 coding sequence is TGCAGTGCTATAGTCCCCTGGGGCTCCTACGAGCAGTACTTC. Translated: CSAIVPWGSYEQYF. The chain links TRBV20-1 to TRBJ2-7; D not resolved. CDR1 and CDR2 from the germline V gene are DFQATT and SNEGSKA (reference sequence). This CDR3 is 14 amino acids long. V was clipped by 4 bases and J by 0 bases, with 13 bases between them.

This clonotype occurred many times. The chain carries TRBV20-1 and TRBJ1-5, with a possible D match to TRBD1 (5 bases). V was clipped by 4 bases and J by 4 bases, with 14 bases between them. CDR1 DFQATT and CDR2 SNEGSKA come from the germline V gene (reference sequence). There are 14 residues in the CDR3. The CDR3 nucleotides read TGCAGTGCTACCATGGGGCCGCCGAATCAGCCCCAGCATTTT. It is translated as CSATMGPPNQPQHF.

This clonotype appeared a few times. The chain joins TRBV28 to TRBJ2-3; the D gene is possibly TRBD2 (6 bases). The CDR3 is 14 residues long. Trimming took off 4 bases at V and 3 bases at J, with 11 bases between the two ends. Germline CDR1 MDHEN, CDR2 SYDVKM. In DNA, the CDR3 is TGTGCCAGCAGTTGGGACTGGGCTACAGATACGCAGTATTTT. It yields the protein CASSWDWATDTQYF.

This clonotype came up many times. The chain carries TRBV5-1 and TRBJ2-5; the D gene could be TRBD1 or TRBD2 (5 bases each). The CDR3 is made up of 13 amino acids. Germline V gives CDR1 SGHRS, CDR2 YFSETQ. The V end was cut by 4 bases, the J end by 3 bases, with 10 bases between. The CDR3 protein is CASSRGRKETQYF. The CDR3 region has the DNA TGCGCCAGCAGCAGGGGACGTAAAGAGACCCAGTACTTC.

Many counts were recorded for this clonotype. The chain is built from TRBV7-9 and TRBJ1-5; D is ambiguous. The CDR3 runs 15 residues. Germline V gives CDR1 SEHNR, CDR2 FQNEAQ (reference sequence). V lost 1 base and J 6 bases, leaving 13 bases between the germline ends. The CDR3: CASSLGSRPGQPQHF. CDR3 nucleotide sequence: TGTGCCAGCAGCTTAGGGTCCCGGCCTGGTCAGCCCCAGCATTTT.

This clonotype came up a few times. This chain joins TRBV25-1 and TRBJ2-5; D not certain. CDR1 and CDR2 from the germline V gene are MGHDK and SYGVNS. The CDR3 is made up of 13 amino acids. V lost 4 bases to trimming and J lost 7 bases, with 13 bases between them. This CDR3 is CASSGGMKSTQYF. CDR3 in DNA: TGTGCCAGCAGTGGGGGAATGAAATCGACCCAGTACTTC.

The J gene is TRBJ2-5, the V gene TRBV18, with 7 bases identical to TRBD1. The CDR3 spans 15 residues. V lost 1 base to trimming and J lost 3 bases; unmatched junction nucleotides: 5. CDR1 and CDR2 from the germline V gene are KGHSH and LQKENI. CDR3 coding DNA: TGTGCCAGCTCACCACAGGGACAGAGGAAAGAGACCCAGTACTTC. Encoded protein: CASSPQGQRKETQYF. Filled out from reference TRBV18 and TRBJ2-5, the complete variable domain reads NAGVMQNPRHLVRRRGQEARLRCSPMKGHSHVYWYRQLPEEGLKFMVYLQKENIIDESGMPKERFSAEFPKEGPSILRIQQVVRGDSAAYFCASSPQGQRKETQYFGPGTRLLVL.

The gene calls are TRBV10-2 and TRBJ2-3; 9 bases agree with TRBD2. The CDR3 totals 13 residues. Germline CDR1 is WSHSY and CDR2 is SAAADI. V trimming: 7 bases; J trimming: 4 bases; junction bases outside the gene matches: 3. The CDR3 DNA sequence: TGCGCCAGCATGCGCGGGGGGGCAGATACGCAGTATTTT. Translating it yields CASMRGGADTQYF.

This clonotype occurred a few times. An end of the junction does not agree with germline; a read error may underlie this. The chain uses TRBV10-2 and TRBJ2-7, with TRBD1 matching 7 bases. The CDR3 covers 15 residues. Germline CDR1 reads WSHSY; CDR2 reads SAAADI. The DNA for the CDR3 is TGCGCCAGCAGTGAGTCGACAGGGCTAATCCCCTGGCACTCCTTC. Protein: CASSESTGLIPWHSF.

The table lists this clonotype with a few counts. The chain has TRBV4-2 and TRBJ2-5; 9 nucleotides align to TRBD2. The CDR3 has 16 residues. The V gene's germline CDR1 is LGHNA and CDR2 YNFKEQ. Unmatched junction bases numbered 7, after V lost 4 bases and J lost 1 base. The CDR3 DNA reads TGTGCCAGCAGCCCCGGGGCGGGAGGGGGCCAAGAGACCCAGTACTTC. This encodes CASSPGAGGGQETQYF.

The chain combines TRBV12-3 or TRBV12-4 with TRBJ2-2, with D tentatively TRBD1 or TRBD2 (6 bases each). CDR3 length: 15 residues. V was pared by 6 bases and J by 2 bases, with 13 bases between. The CDR3 DNA follows: TGTGCCAGCAGCATGGGGGGCTCTAACACCGGGGAGCTGTTTTTT. This gives the protein CASSMGGSNTGELFF.

This clonotype was recorded at least ten times. The chain employs TRBV29-1 and TRBJ2-1; 7 bases are shared with TRBD1. The germline gives CDR1 SQVTM, CDR2 ANQGSEA. V dropped 6 bases and J dropped 14; count of bases not matched to a gene: 16. The CDR3 sequence is 13 residues long. The CDR3 protein is CSVGTEPIVGKFF. CDR3 sequence (DNA): TGCAGCGTGGGGACAGAACCAATTGTTGGGAAGTTCTTC.

This clonotype has only a few counts. The chain is built from TRBV7-9 and TRBJ1-2, with D possibly TRBD1 on 5 matching bases. Germline CDR1 and CDR2: SEHNR and FQNEAQ (reference sequence). The CDR3 has 14 residues. The V end lost 8 bases, the J end lost 8 bases, and 21 bases lay between the germline ends. Here the CDR3 DNA reads TGTGCCAGCGCAACGCAAGGGGCCTCCTGGGGCTACACCTTC. The encoded protein is CASATQGASWGYTF.